This is a list of T cell receptor beta chains from one sample in a study of cytomegalovirus exposure and HLA in healthy donors. Profiled with immunoSEQ multiplex PCR; TCRdb holds only in-frame clones, not every one. The sample contains around 150,000 clones, roughly 88% of which appear only once. The sequenced material came from PBMCs. These receptors came from a woman under 30 in good health and CMV-seronegative. The CDR3 runs from the conserved cysteine through the conserved F or W. Each record gives: J gene, D gene, V gene, CDR3 length, clone size, CDR3 protein, CDR3 DNA. A D gene is named only where the DNA matches it firmly. A row's size may be missing; if present it is once, few, many or a size class.

j_gene: TRBJ1-2; d_gene: TRBD1; v_gene: TRBV15; len: 14; abundance: .; CDR3aa: CATSTGQDAYGYTF; CDR3nt: TGTGCCACCTCCACGGGACAGGACGCCTATGGCTACACCTTC
j_gene: TRBJ2-1; d_gene: TRBD2; v_gene: TRBV30; len: 14; abundance: .; CDR3aa: CAWRGGGARNEQFF; CDR3nt: TGTGCCTGGAGGGGCGGGGGGGCCAGGAATGAGCAGTTCTTC
j_gene: TRBJ1-2; d_gene: .; v_gene: TRBV4-2; len: 13; abundance: .; CDR3aa: CASSQERQRGYTF; CDR3nt: TGTGCCAGCAGCCAAGAAAGACAAAGGGGCTACACCTTC
j_gene: TRBJ1-1; d_gene: .; v_gene: TRBV5-1; len: 13; abundance: .; CDR3aa: CASSLDRSREAFF; CDR3nt: TGCGCCAGCAGCTTAGACAGGTCTAGAGAAGCTTTCTTT
j_gene: TRBJ2-4; d_gene: TRBD2; v_gene: TRBV5-1; len: 16; abundance: .; CDR3aa: CASSWEGPGAKNIQYF; CDR3nt: TGCGCCAGCAGCTGGGAGGGCCCGGGGGCCAAAAACATTCAGTACTTC
j_gene: TRBJ1-1; d_gene: .; v_gene: TRBV4-2; len: 13; abundance: once; CDR3aa: CASSPSGASEAFF; CDR3nt: TGTGCCAGCAGCCCTTCAGGGGCCTCGGAAGCTTTCTTT
j_gene: TRBJ1-5; d_gene: .; v_gene: TRBV21-1; len: 19; abundance: .; CDR3aa: CASSLPGQGAIGSNQPQHF; CDR3nt: TGTGCCAGCAGCCTTCCGGGACAGGGGGCAATCGGGAGCAATCAGCCCCAGCATTTT
j_gene: TRBJ2-2; d_gene: TRBD2; v_gene: TRBV10-1; len: 15; abundance: few; CDR3aa: CASSDRGGLTGELFF; CDR3nt: TGCGCCAGCAGTGATCGGGGGGGTCTCACCGGGGAGCTGTTTTTT
j_gene: TRBJ2-6; d_gene: .; v_gene: TRBV27; len: 17; abundance: .; CDR3aa: CASSTLDSNSGANVLTF; CDR3nt: TGTGCCAGCAGTACCCTGGACAGCAACTCTGGGGCCAACGTCCTGACTTTC
j_gene: TRBJ2-3; d_gene: .; v_gene: TRBV7-8; len: 16; abundance: .; CDR3aa: CASSLGWTTSTDTQYF; CDR3nt: TGTGCCAGCAGCTTAGGGTGGACTACCAGCACAGATACGCAGTATTTT
j_gene: TRBJ2-3; d_gene: .; v_gene: TRBV5-1; len: 14; abundance: .; CDR3aa: CASSLGNGGDTQYF; CDR3nt: TGCGCCAGCAGCTTGGGGAACGGGGGAGATACGCAGTATTTT
j_gene: TRBJ2-5; d_gene: .; v_gene: TRBV11-2; len: 12; abundance: .; CDR3aa: CASSLGVDAQYF; CDR3nt: TGTGCCAGCAGCCTCGGGGTAGACGCCCAGTACTTC
j_gene: TRBJ2-1; d_gene: TRBD2; v_gene: TRBV28; len: 13; abundance: once; CDR3aa: CASSRTSVGEQFF; CDR3nt: TGTGCCAGCAGCCGGACTAGTGTGGGTGAGCAGTTCTTC
j_gene: TRBJ2-7; d_gene: TRBD1; v_gene: TRBV7-2; len: 13; abundance: .; CDR3aa: CASSPRTGFEQYF; CDR3nt: TGTGCCAGCAGCCCAAGGACAGGGTTTGAGCAGTACTTC
j_gene: TRBJ2-3; d_gene: TRBD1; v_gene: TRBV9; len: 16; abundance: .; CDR3aa: CASSVRQGETTDTQYF; CDR3nt: TGTGCCAGCAGCGTCCGACAGGGAGAGACGACAGATACGCAGTATTTT
j_gene: TRBJ1-2; d_gene: .; v_gene: TRBV28; len: 14; abundance: few; CDR3aa: CASSPHLAGEGYTF; CDR3nt: TGTGCCAGCAGTCCCCACCTGGCAGGGGAGGGCTACACCTTC
j_gene: TRBJ2-7; d_gene: TRBD2; v_gene: TRBV2; len: 16; abundance: .; CDR3aa: CASSEALLAGGYEQYF; CDR3nt: TGTGCCAGCAGTGAAGCGCTTCTAGCGGGGGGTTACGAGCAGTACTTC
j_gene: TRBJ2-5; d_gene: TRBD1; v_gene: TRBV6-1; len: 13; abundance: .; CDR3aa: CAVGQGDQETQYF; CDR3nt: TGTGCCGTGGGACAGGGGGACCAAGAGACCCAGTACTTC
j_gene: TRBJ1-5; d_gene: .; v_gene: TRBV18; len: 17; abundance: .; CDR3aa: CASSPVDSSYSNQPQHF; CDR3nt: TGTGCCAGCTCACCCGTCGACAGTTCGTATAGCAATCAGCCCCAGCATTTT